The 16 T cell receptor beta chains listed next were all sequenced from one sample in a study of shared clonotypes between healthy human individuals. Produced via immunoSEQ multiplex PCR; TCRdb's table is partial and in-frame only. The table lists 2,500,000 or so clones, around nine tenths of them singletons. Material: naive CD4+ T cells sorted from blood. Subset: CD45RA+ positively selected. These receptors originate from a man younger than 30 in good health.

The CDR3 here is CASSAGGQGGAFF. CDR3 coding DNA: TGCGCCAGCAGCGCTGGGGGTCAGGGAGGGGCTTTCTTT. J is TRBJ1-1 and V is TRBV5-1; tentatively, D is TRBD1 (5 bases). Germline V gives CDR1 SGHRS, CDR2 YFSETQ. V lost 4 bases to trimming and J lost 11 bases, with 18 bases between them. This CDR3 contains 13 residues.

The chain has TRBV28 and TRBJ2-7; 7 positions match TRBD1. Germline V gene sequence: CDR1 MDHEN, CDR2 SYDVKM. The V segment lost 9 bases and the J segment 3 bases; nucleotides outside the gene matches: 8. CDR3 length: 13 amino acids. The CDR3 loop is CASQTGMDYEQYF. Written as DNA, the CDR3 is TGTGCCAGTCAGACAGGGATGGACTACGAGCAGTACTTC.

The chain links TRBV18 to TRBJ1-2, with a tentative D call TRBD1 (6 bases). The CDR3 runs 15 residues. CDR1 and CDR2 from the germline V gene are KGHSH and LQKENI. V was clipped by 3 bases and J by 5 bases, with 16 bases between them. CDR3 sequence reads: CASSPEQGNLYGYTF. CDR3 nucleotides: TGTGCCAGCTCACCGGAACAGGGTAACCTATATGGCTACACCTTC.

This chain links TRBV7-8 with TRBJ1-2, with a possible D match to TRBD1 (6 bases). The CDR3 sequence is 16 residues long. Trimming cost V 0 bases and J 3 bases, with 14 bases left between them. CDR1 and CDR2 (germline): SGHVS, FQNEAQ. CDR3 sequence reads: CASSLAAYPGDYGYTF. The CDR3 DNA follows: TGTGCCAGCAGCTTAGCGGCCTATCCAGGGGACTATGGCTACACCTTC.

This chain uses TRBV28 with TRBJ2-7; D possibly uses TRBD1 or TRBD2 (6 bases each). Germline CDR1 is MDHEN and CDR2 is SYDVKM. The germline V and J ends were trimmed by 4 bases and 4 bases, with 17 bases remaining between them. The length of the CDR3 is 15 residues. The CDR3: CASSSGSEGGYEQYF. The CDR3 DNA sequence: TGTGCCAGCAGTTCGGGATCCGAGGGGGGATACGAGCAGTACTTC.

The rearrangement joins TRBV6-5 to TRBJ2-6; D unclear. CDR1 and CDR2 from the germline V gene are MNHEY and SVGAGI. V dropped 0 bases and J dropped 6 bases, with 9 bases sitting between them. This CDR3 has 15 residues. CDR3 sequence: CASSYSSFMANVLTF. The CDR3 DNA is TGTGCCAGCAGTTACTCATCCTTTATGGCCAACGTCCTGACTTTC.

The chain joins TRBV10-2 to TRBJ2-7, with D tentatively TRBD2 (6 bases). There are 15 residues in the CDR3. CDR1 and CDR2 (germline): WSHSY, SAAADI. V lost 7 bases and J 0 bases, leaving 16 bases between the germline ends. CDR3 sequence: CASTAGSTSSYEQYF. CDR3 in DNA: TGCGCCAGCACTGCGGGGAGTACAAGCTCCTACGAGCAGTACTTC.

The chain couples TRBV4-1 to TRBJ1-2; 11 bases match TRBD1. The V segment lost 4 bases and the J segment 8 bases; nucleotides outside the gene matches: 18. CDR1 is MGHRA, CDR2 YSYEKL, per germline. This CDR3 spans 18 amino acids. The DNA of the CDR3 is TGCGCCAGCAGCCCGCAAGGGACAGGGGGAAAGGAACCTTCCGGCTACACCTTC. Its translation is CASSPQGTGGKEPSGYTF.

Concerning this clone: A junction end diverges from the germline sequence, so it may reflect a read error. The chain links TRBV23-1 to TRBJ2-2; perhaps TRBD1 as D (6 bases). Being an ORF, TRBV23-1 has a function that is uncertain. CDR3 length equals 18 residues. CDR3 loop: CASSQASQGVRWTGELFF. In DNA, the CDR3 is TGCGCCAGTAGTCAAGCCTCACAGGGAGTTCGGTGGACCGGGGAGCTGTTTTTT.

The rearrangement links TRBV18 to TRBJ2-7; D gene uncertain. Trimming removed 0 bases from V and 2 bases from J, with 8 bases in between. In germline, CDR1 is KGHSH, CDR2 LQKENI. The CDR3 runs to 14 residues. CDR3 in DNA: TGTGCCAGCTCACCACCGACAAAAACCTACGAGCAGTACTTC. Its protein product is CASSPPTKTYEQYF.

The chain recombines TRBV5-4 with TRBJ2-7; possible D gene TRBD2, 6 bases. Per the germline V gene, CDR1 is SGHNT and CDR2 is YYREEE (reference sequence). The CDR3 runs 16 residues. Trimming pared 0 bases from V and 3 bases from J, leaving 16 bases between. The CDR3 loop reads CASSLAGRGAGYEQYF. In nucleotides, the CDR3 is TGTGCCAGCAGCTTGGCAGGGCGCGGGGCGGGCTACGAGCAGTACTTC.

The chain has TRBV5-1 and TRBJ1-2; possibly TRBD1 for D (5 bases). V was trimmed by 3 bases and J by 6 bases, leaving 12 bases between them. Germline CDR1 and CDR2: SGHRS and YFSETQ. The CDR3 has 13 amino acids. Written as DNA, the CDR3 is TGCGCCAGCAGCTCTGAAGGGGTGGATGGCTACACCTTC. It yields the protein CASSSEGVDGYTF.

CDR3 residues: CSAEARRIEGGDVTDTQYF. The CDR3, as DNA: TGCAGCGCCGAGGCGAGACGGATTGAAGGCGGGGATGTGACAGATACGCAGTATTTT. The gene calls are TRBV29-1 and TRBJ2-3, with a tentative D call TRBD2 (6 bases). This CDR3 is built from 19 residues. Trimming cost V 7 bases and J 3 bases, with 32 bases left between them. Germline V lookup: CDR1 SQVTM, CDR2 ANQGSEA.

The chain carries TRBV21-1 and TRBJ2-7. TRBV21-1 is marked as a pseudogene. The CDR3 contains 13 residues. CDR3 sequence (DNA): TGTGCCAGCAGCAAGGGTTATCCAACCGAGCAGTACTTC. This codes for CASSKGYPTEQYF.

This chain links TRBV5-1 with TRBJ2-7; 7 nucleotides align to TRBD1. J was trimmed by 4 bases and V by 4 bases; bases with no gene match: 5. Germline CDR1 reads SGHRS; CDR2 reads YFSETQ. The CDR3 is made up of 13 amino acids. This CDR3 is CASSTTGLYEQYF. The CDR3 bases are TGCGCCAGCAGCACGACAGGGCTGTACGAGCAGTACTTC.

V gene TRBV5-1 combines with J gene TRBJ1-2; 7 nucleotides align to TRBD1. CDR3 length equals 13 residues. CDR1 is SGHRS, CDR2 YFSETQ, per germline. V lost 3 bases to trimming and J lost 10 bases; unmatched junction nucleotides: 9. The CDR3 DNA sequence: TGCGCCAGCAGCTCCGAACCGACAGGGTCCTACACCTTC. The encoded protein is CASSSEPTGSYTF.